This passage covers 27 T cell receptor beta chains from one sample sequenced in a study of blood T cells in healthy people across ages. The authors ran a second PCR of roughly 6 to 12 cycles using a sample-barcoded 5' primer and a J-beta primer mix. In TCRdb, the 5' RACE reads were re-called with MiXCR into one record per CDR3 protein. Of under 800,000 distinct CDR3 sequences listed, about 42% are singletons. Sequenced material: blood. These receptors were obtained from a woman aged 55-70 years in good health.

This clonotype was seen repeatedly, ten times or more. The genes are TRBV20-1 and TRBJ2-1; 11 bases align to TRBD2. The CDR3 length is 14 residues. With 6 bases clipped from V and 8 bases from J, the junction kept 9 bases outside the gene matches. Germline V gene sequence: CDR1 DFQATT, CDR2 SNEGSKA (reference sequence). The CDR3 sequence is CSAATSGVGHEQFF. Here the CDR3 DNA reads TGCAGTGCCGCGACTAGCGGGGTGGGCCATGAGCAGTTCTTC.

In its sample, this clonotype was seen once. The chain links TRBV20-1 to TRBJ2-5; weak D call: TRBD2 (7 bases). The J call may not be correct, given that the DNA end is closer to TRBJ2-7. The CDR3 runs 14 residues. CDR1 is DFQATT, CDR2 SNEGSKA, per germline (reference sequence). This chain's CDR3 is CSARGQGIAGEQYF. DNA for the CDR3: TGCAGTGCTAGGGGGCAGGGGATAGCGGGCGAGCAGTACTTC.

The V call is TRBV25-1, the J call TRBJ1-2; D ambiguous. Deletions cut 1 base from V and 2 bases from J, with 5 bases between. The germline V gene encodes CDR1 MGHDK and CDR2 SYGVNS. This CDR3 is built from 13 residues. This CDR3 is CASSELGNYGYTF. CDR3 nucleotide sequence: TGTGCCAGCAGTGAATTAGGGAACTATGGCTACACCTTC.

This clonotype was seen many times. The chain is built from TRBV6-2 or TRBV6-3 and TRBJ2-1, with TRBD2 matching over 7 bases. V gave up 6 bases and J gave up 5 bases; unmatched junction bases: 10. The germline V gene has CDR1 MNHEY and CDR2 SVGEGT. The CDR3 sequence is 15 residues long. In nucleotides, the CDR3 is TGTGCCAGCAGCCCCCGTGGGGGGGGAGACAATGAGCAGTTCTTC. Translating it yields CASSPRGGGDNEQFF.

This clonotype was detected only a few times. This could be a read error, since a much larger clone is one nucleotide away. The rearrangement links TRBV6-2 or TRBV6-3 to TRBJ2-5; D might be TRBD2 (6 bases). Germline CDR1 MNHEY, CDR2 SVGEGT. Trimming stripped 5 bases from V and 4 bases from J, with 11 bases between. The CDR3 extends over 13 amino acids. The CDR3 sequence is CASSRDGGETQYF. The CDR3 nucleotides are TGTGCCAGCAGTCGGGACGGGGGAGAGACCCAGTACTTC.

This clonotype was seen more than once but under ten times. The CDR3 region is CASSTPRGVSGLNTEAFF. The CDR3 DNA is TGCGCCAGCAGCACGCCCAGGGGCGTTTCAGGACTGAACACTGAAGCTTTCTTT. The chain uses TRBV5-1 and TRBJ1-1; D perhaps matches TRBD1 (6 bases). The V gene lost 4 bases and the J gene lost 0 bases, with 22 bases spanning the gap. The CDR3 runs 18 residues. CDR1 is SGHRS, CDR2 YFSETQ, per germline.

This clonotype was seen ten or more times. The chain joins TRBV6-2 or TRBV6-3 to TRBJ2-7; perhaps TRBD1 as D (5 bases). Germline V gene lookup returns CDR1 MNHEY and CDR2 SVGEGT. The germline V and J ends were trimmed by 4 bases and 0 bases, with 13 bases remaining between them. The CDR3 contains 15 residues. The CDR3 DNA is TGTGCCAGCAGTTCGCGACAGATGAGCTCCTACGAGCAGTACTTC. It is translated as CASSSRQMSSYEQYF.

This chain uses TRBV12-3 or TRBV12-4 with TRBJ2-5; 9 bases are a match to TRBD2. CDR3 length: 17 residues. Trimming removed 5 bases from V and 3 bases from J; junction bases left unmatched: 13. The DNA of the CDR3 is TGTGCCAGCAGTCCTCGACTAGCGGTAGCAGAAAAAGAGACCCAGTACTTC. It codes for CASSPRLAVAEKETQYF.

The genes are TRBV5-1 and TRBJ2-3; D remains unclear. V gave up 5 bases and J gave up 1 base, with 14 bases separating them. CDR1 is SGHRS and CDR2 is YFSETQ in the germline V gene. The CDR3 sequence is 15 residues long. The CDR3 DNA reads as TGCGCCAGCAGTTCCCGGGCCCCTGGCACAGATACGCAGTATTTT. Protein sequence: CASSSRAPGTDTQYF.

The V gene is TRBV29-1, the J gene TRBJ1-2, with D possibly matching TRBD1 (5 bases). V lost 8 bases, J lost 4 bases, and 17 bases lay in between. Looked up from germline, CDR1 is SQVTM and CDR2 is ANQGSEA. There are 13 residues in the CDR3. The CDR3 DNA is TGCAGCTCGGGGGAAGGCCCCTCCTATGGCTACACCTTC. It translates to CSSGEGPSYGYTF.

This clonotype has ten or more counts. The rearrangement uses TRBV5-5 and TRBJ2-2; 10 bases map to TRBD2. The CDR3 consists of 15 residues. Losses at the gene ends were 3 bases for V and 3 bases for J; bases not matched to a gene: 2. CDR1 is SGHKS, CDR2 YYEKEE, per germline (reference sequence). The CDR3 DNA reads TGTGCCAGCAGCTGGACTAGCGGAGACACCGGGGAGCTGTTTTTT. Protein sequence: CASSWTSGDTGELFF.

The chain has TRBV6-2 or TRBV6-3 and TRBJ2-7, with D perhaps TRBD2 (5 bases). Between the trimmed V and J ends, which lost 8 bases and 4 bases, there was a span of 12 bases. This CDR3 has 12 residues. Looked up from germline, CDR1 is MNHEY and CDR2 is SVGEGT. CDR3 DNA: TGTGCCAGCTTCGAGGGAGTTTACGAGCAGTACTTC. This encodes CASFEGVYEQYF.

A remark on this clonotype: This could be a read error, since a much larger clone is one nucleotide away. The chain couples TRBV7-9 to TRBJ1-1; D gene uncertain. CDR1 and CDR2 from the germline V gene are SEHNR and FQNEAQ (reference sequence). The CDR3 runs 12 residues. The ends were cut back, 1 base at V and 7 bases at J, with 7 bases in the middle. CDR3 residues: CASSLGGFEAFF. The CDR3 nucleotides read TGTGCCAGCAGCTTAGGGGGATTTGAAGCTTTCTTT.

This clonotype was seen only a few times. V is TRBV7-9 and J is TRBJ2-1; possibly TRBD1 for D (5 bases). V dropped 5 bases and J dropped 6 bases, with 20 bases sitting between them. The germline V gene has CDR1 SEHNR and CDR2 FQNEAQ (reference sequence). The CDR3 consists of 16 residues. The CDR3 bases are TGTGCCAGCAGCCGGAAGACAGCCACTTACGCCAATGAGCAGTTCTTC. The encoded protein is CASSRKTATYANEQFF.

The chain employs TRBV5-1 and TRBJ1-4; D remains unclear. The CDR3 is made up of 14 amino acids. Germline V gene data show CDR1 as SGHRS and CDR2 as YFSETQ. Trimming removed 3 bases at V and 3 bases at J, with 9 bases between. CDR3 in DNA: TGCGCCAGCAGCTCAGGCAGCGCTAATGAAAAACTGTTTTTT. Translation: CASSSGSANEKLFF. Full variable domain (rest looked up from reference TRBV5-1 and TRBJ1-4): KAGVTQTPRYLIKTRGQQVTLSCSPISGHRSVSWYQQTPGQGLQFLFEYFSETQRNKGNFPGRFSGRQFSNSRSEMNVSTLELGDSALYLCASSSGSANEKLFFGSGTQLSVL.

Note on this clonotype: A much larger clonotype is one base distant, so this may be a read error. The DNA for the CDR3 is TGTGCCAGCAGCCCGCGACAGGACTCCTACGGGCAGTACTTC. Translation gives CASSPRQDSYGQYF. V gene TRBV7-2 combines with J gene TRBJ2-5; possible D gene TRBD1, 6 bases. CDR1 is SGHTA and CDR2 is FQGNSA in the germline V gene. The V gene lost 5 bases and the J gene lost 11 bases, with 21 bases spanning the gap. The CDR3 covers 14 residues.

This chain links TRBV7-9 with TRBJ1-2; D possibly corresponds to TRBD1 (5 bases). The CDR3 totals 16 residues. Germline V CDR1 and CDR2: SEHNR, FQNEAQ (reference sequence). V lost 2 bases and J 7 bases, leaving 20 bases between the germline ends. The CDR3 DNA is TGTGCCAGCAGCTTATATGGAGGGACCCCAACTGGTGGCTACACCTTC. Translating it yields CASSLYGGTPTGGYTF.

The rearrangement uses TRBV28 and TRBJ2-3; D gene uncertain. CDR3 length: 16 amino acids. V lost 3 bases and J lost 0, with 13 bases in between. Germline V gene sequence: CDR1 MDHEN, CDR2 SYDVKM. For the CDR3, the DNA is TGTGCCAGCAGTTTTCCGAACTACCTTAGCACAGATACGCAGTATTTT. It encodes CASSFPNYLSTDTQYF.

A remark on this clonotype: The junction shows a germline mismatch at one end, possibly a read error. The genes are TRBV9 and TRBJ1-2; possibly TRBD1 for D (5 bases). Germline lookup yields CDR1 SGDLS and CDR2 YYNGEE. CDR3 length: 16 amino acids. This CDR3 is CASSVEAGHRKGGYAF. DNA for the CDR3: TGTGCCAGCAGCGTAGAAGCCGGACACCGCAAGGGTGGCTACGCCTTC.

V usage is TRBV3-1 and J usage is TRBJ2-1; 11 positions agree with TRBD2. This CDR3 is 15 amino acids long. The germline V gene encodes CDR1 LGHDT and CDR2 YNNKEL (reference sequence). V gave up 4 bases and J gave up 6 bases; unmatched junction bases: 5. CDR3 DNA sequence: TGTGCCAGCAGCCCCCTTACTAGCGGGAGCAATGAGCAGTTCTTC. Translation: CASSPLTSGSNEQFF.

J is TRBJ2-1 and V is TRBV3-1; 14 bases are a match to TRBD2. The CDR3 loop spans 15 amino acids. Germline V gene data show CDR1 as LGHDT and CDR2 as YNNKEL (reference sequence). The V gene end was trimmed by 3 bases and the J gene end by 12 bases; junction bases not matched to a gene: 7. CDR3 bases: TGTGCCAGCAGCCAGACTAGCGGGAGGGCCGGGGGGCAGTTCTTC. Amino acids: CASSQTSGRAGGQFF.

This chain joins TRBV20-1 and TRBJ1-2, with D possibly matching TRBD1 (6 bases). The CDR3 extends over 16 amino acids. CDR1 is DFQATT and CDR2 is SNEGSKA in the germline V gene (reference sequence). V was cut by 0 bases and J by 4 bases, with 18 bases left in between. CDR3 amino acids: CSARDPVRTGPYGYTF. In DNA form, the CDR3 reads TGCAGTGCTAGAGATCCCGTCAGAACAGGGCCCTATGGCTACACCTTC.

This clonotype appeared a few times. Just one base apart from a much larger clone, this may be a read error. The gene calls are TRBV29-1 and TRBJ2-5, with 8 bases that match TRBD2. The germline gives CDR1 SQVTM, CDR2 ANQGSEA. This CDR3 comprises 12 residues. V shed 4 bases and J 11 bases; nucleotides not matched to a gene: 9. The CDR3 loop reads CSVVSGGGEQYF. The CDR3 DNA is TGCAGCGTTGTTTCGGGAGGGGGTGAGCAGTACTTC.

CDR3 sequence reads: CSAGPSGTVFEQYF. Here the CDR3 DNA reads TGCAGTGCTGGACCTAGCGGGACCGTATTCGAGCAGTACTTC. The chain uses TRBV20-1 and TRBJ2-5; 9 bases match TRBD2. The J call may be wrong; the DNA end is better matched by TRBJ2-7. Looked up from germline, CDR1 is DFQATT and CDR2 is SNEGSKA (reference sequence). This CDR3 spans 14 amino acids.

This clonotype was detected a few times. The chain couples TRBV4-2 to TRBJ2-3, with D perhaps TRBD2 (5 bases). Trimming shortened V by 1 base and J by 4 bases, and 9 bases separated the two germline ends. CDR3 length: 14 amino acids. Per the germline V gene, CDR1 is LGHNA and CDR2 is YNFKEQ. The CDR3 loop reads CASSQGLASDTQYF. The CDR3 DNA is TGTGCCAGCAGCCAAGGGTTAGCGTCAGATACGCAGTATTTT.

This chain links TRBV6-5 with TRBJ2-5, with no clear D. The V end was cut by 9 bases, the J end by 5 bases, with 19 bases between. The germline V gene encodes CDR1 MNHEY and CDR2 SVGAGI. The CDR3 extends over 14 amino acids. The CDR3 DNA reads as TGTGCCAGTAGCCCCGGTTCCGCGACGGAGACCCAGTACTTC. Translation: CASSPGSATETQYF.

This clonotype was detected only a few times. The chain combines TRBV5-1 with TRBJ2-1, with 8 bases fitting TRBD2. The CDR3 spans 14 residues. CDR1 is SGHRS, CDR2 YFSETQ, per germline. V lost 4 bases to trimming and J lost 5 bases; unmatched junction nucleotides: 5. CDR3 protein: CASSQGLENNEQFF. The CDR3 coding sequence is TGCGCCAGCAGCCAGGGACTAGAAAACAATGAGCAGTTCTTC. Variable domain in full (rest from reference TRBV5-1 and TRBJ2-1): KAGVTQTPRYLIKTRGQQVTLSCSPISGHRSVSWYQQTPGQGLQFLFEYFSETQRNKGNFPGRFSGRQFSNSRSEMNVSTLELGDSALYLCASSQGLENNEQFFGPGTRLTVL.